The clone carrying this TCR beta chain has ten or more counts. A second PCR of about 7 to 12 cycles used a sample-barcoded 5' primer and a J-beta primer mix. TCRdb re-derived calls from the 5' RACE reads in MiXCR, one entry per CDR3 protein. The data hold roughly 1,500,000 distinct CDR3 sequences, with about 40% observed a single time. This record belongs to a study of blood T cells in healthy people across ages. The CDR3 covers 16 residues. V shed 7 bases and J 9 bases; nucleotides not matched to a gene: 13. The germline V gene has CDR1 MDHEN and CDR2 SYDVKM. The chain is built from TRBV28 and TRBJ2-1; 12 nucleotides align to TRBD2. Sequencing was done on a sample of blood. This clonotype was obtained from a young woman in good health. In nucleotides, the CDR3 is TGTGCCAGCAACCCCCCAGGACTAGCGGGGTTTGGTGAGCAGTTCTTC. Protein: CASNPPGLAGFGEQFF.